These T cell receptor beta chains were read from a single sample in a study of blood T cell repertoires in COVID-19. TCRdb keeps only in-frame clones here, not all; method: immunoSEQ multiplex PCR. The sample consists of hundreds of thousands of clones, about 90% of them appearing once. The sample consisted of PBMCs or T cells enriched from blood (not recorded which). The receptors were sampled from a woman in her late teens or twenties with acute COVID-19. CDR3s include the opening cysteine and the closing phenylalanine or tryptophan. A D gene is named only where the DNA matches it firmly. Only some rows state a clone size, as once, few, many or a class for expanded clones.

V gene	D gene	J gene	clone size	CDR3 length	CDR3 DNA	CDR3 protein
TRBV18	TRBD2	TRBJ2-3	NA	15	TGTGCCAGCTCCCTTAAGGCGACTAGCGGAGGAGGGGAGTATTTT	CASSLKATSGGGEYF
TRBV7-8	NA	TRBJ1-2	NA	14	TGTGCCAGCAGCTTGGCCGGGGAGGTCTATGGCTACACCTTC	CASSLAGEVYGYTF
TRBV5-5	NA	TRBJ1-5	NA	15	TGTGCCAGCAGCTTGGTTCAGGTGAGCAATCAGCCCCAGCATTTT	CASSLVQVSNQPQHF
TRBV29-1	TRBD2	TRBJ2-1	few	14	TGCAGCGTTGGACTAGCGATCTCCTACAATGAGCAGTTCTTC	CSVGLAISYNEQFF
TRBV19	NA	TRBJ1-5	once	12	TGTGCCAGTAGAAGGGGGAACCAGCCCCAGCATTTT	CASRRGNQPQHF
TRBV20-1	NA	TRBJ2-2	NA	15	TGCAGTGCTAGTAGGGGGCAGGGAGGCACCGGGGAGCTGTTTTTT	CSASRGQGGTGELFF
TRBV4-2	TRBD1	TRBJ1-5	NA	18	TGTGCCAGCTCAGGGCGGGACAGGGGCTCGGGGAGCAATCAGCCCCAGCATTTT	CASSGRDRGSGSNQPQHF
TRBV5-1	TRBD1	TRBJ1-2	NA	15	TGCGCCAGCAGCTCCTCACAGGGGGCCTTTTATGGCTACACCTTC	CASSSSQGAFYGYTF
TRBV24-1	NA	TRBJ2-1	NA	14	TGTGCCACCAGTGGAGGACTCGCTCTTCATGAGCAGTTCTTC	CATSGGLALHEQFF
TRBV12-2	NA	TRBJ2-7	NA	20	TGTGCAAGTCGCTTATGCCCTAATGGACTAGTAGTCGGTAGCTACGAGGAGCAGTACTTC	CASRLCPNGLVVGSYEEQYF
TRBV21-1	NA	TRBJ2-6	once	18	TGTGCCAGCAGCAAAGTGGTCAGGGGAAACGCTGGGGCCAACGTCCTGACTTTC	CASSKVVRGNAGANVLTF
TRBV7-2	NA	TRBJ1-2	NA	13	TGTGCCAGCAGCTTAGGTGGGGGCGTCGGCTACACCTTC	CASSLGGGVGYTF
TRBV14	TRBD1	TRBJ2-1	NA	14	TGTGCCAGCAGCCAACTGACAGGGTTCAATGAGCAGTTCTTC	CASSQLTGFNEQFF
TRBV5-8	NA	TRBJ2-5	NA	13	TGTGCCAGCAGCTTGGGACAACAAGAGACCCAGTACTTC	CASSLGQQETQYF
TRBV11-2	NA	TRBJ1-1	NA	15	TGTGCCAGCAGCTTAGGGCAGGGCCTGAACACTGAAGCTTTCTTT	CASSLGQGLNTEAFF
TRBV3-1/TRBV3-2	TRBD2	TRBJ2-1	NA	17	TGTGCCAGCAGCCAAGTGAGTAGCGGGAGTAGATACAATGAGCAGTTCTTC	CASSQVSSGSRYNEQFF
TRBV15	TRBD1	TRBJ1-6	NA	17	TGTGCCACCAGCAGAGTCGGACAGGGAATATTTTCTTCACCCCTCCACTTT	CATSRVGQGIFSSPLHF
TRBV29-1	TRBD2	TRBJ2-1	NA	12	TGCAGCGTACGAGCGGGGGCGCGTGAGCAGTTCTTC	CSVRAGAREQFF
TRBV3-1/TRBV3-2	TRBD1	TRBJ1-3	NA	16	TGTGCCAGCAGCCACCCCCGGGACAGGCCTGGAAACACCATATATTTT	CASSHPRDRPGNTIYF
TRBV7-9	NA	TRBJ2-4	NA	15	TGTGCCAGCAGCCCCAGGGGAATAGCCAAAAACATTCAGTACTTC	CASSPRGIAKNIQYF
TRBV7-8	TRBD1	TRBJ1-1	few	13	TGTGCCAGCAGCAATACAGGGGGCGGTGAAGCTTTCTTT	CASSNTGGGEAFF
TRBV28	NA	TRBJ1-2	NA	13	TGTGCCAGCAGTTTTGTGAGGCTATTTGGCTACACCTTC	CASSFVRLFGYTF
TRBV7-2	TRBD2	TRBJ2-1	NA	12	TGTGCCAGCAGCGCTAGCGGGGAAGAGCAGTTCTTC	CASSASGEEQFF
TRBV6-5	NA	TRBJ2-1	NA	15	TGTGCCAGCAGTTCCCGGCGGTACTCCTACAATGAGCAGTTCTTC	CASSSRRYSYNEQFF
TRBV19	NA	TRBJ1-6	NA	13	TGTGCCAGTAGTATTGGGGGAGGCTCACCCCTCCACTTT	CASSIGGGSPLHF
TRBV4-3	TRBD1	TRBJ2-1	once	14	TGCGCCAGCAGCCAGGGACAGGGGCCCAATGAGCAGTTCTTC	CASSQGQGPNEQFF
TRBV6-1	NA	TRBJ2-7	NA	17	TGTGCCAGCAGTGCTCAAAAAAACCAGGGGTTCCACCACGAGCAGTACTTC	CASSAQKNQGFHHEQYF
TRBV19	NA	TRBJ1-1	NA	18	TGTGCCAGTAGTATCCGCACAGGCGGGAGGGGCCCCAACACTGAAGCTTTCTTT	CASSIRTGGRGPNTEAFF
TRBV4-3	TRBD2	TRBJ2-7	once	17	TGCGCCAGCAGCCAAGATCGTAATGGACTAGCGGTTTACGAGCAGTACTTC	CASSQDRNGLAVYEQYF
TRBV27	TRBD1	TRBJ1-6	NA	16	TGTGCCAGCAGTTTCGAGACAGGGGGGTATAATTCACCCCTCCACTTT	CASSFETGGYNSPLHF
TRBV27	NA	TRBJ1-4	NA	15	TGTGCCAGCAGTTTAGGGGGGGGCGTTCCTGAAAAACTGTTTTTT	CASSLGGGVPEKLFF
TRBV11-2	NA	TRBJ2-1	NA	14	TGTGCCAGCAGCTTAGGACCCGGGAACAATGAGCAGTTCTTC	CASSLGPGNNEQFF
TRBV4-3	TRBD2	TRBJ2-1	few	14	TGCGCCAGCAGCCAGAGCGGGGGGTACAATGAGCAGTTCTTC	CASSQSGGYNEQFF
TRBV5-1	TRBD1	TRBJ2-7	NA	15	TGCGCCAGCAGCTTAGGGGACAGGGGAAATAACGAGCAGTACTTC	CASSLGDRGNNEQYF
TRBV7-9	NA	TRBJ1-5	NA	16	TGTGCCAGCAGCTTAGCAGTCGGGGGGATCAATCAGCCCCAGCATTTT	CASSLAVGGINQPQHF
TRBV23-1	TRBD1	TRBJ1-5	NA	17	TGCGCCAGCAGTCAGTGTGACAGGGGCGGTATCAATCAGCCCCAGCATTTT	CASSQCDRGGINQPQHF